The T cell receptor beta chain described here comes from a study of siplizumab effects on memory and regulatory T cells. CDR1 is SEHNR, CDR2 FQNEAQ, per germline (reference sequence). Deletions cut 5 bases from V and 6 bases from J, with 17 bases between. The CDR3 is 15 amino acids. The table came from immunoSEQ multiplex PCR; TCRdb's copy has only in-frame clones and leaves some out. The sample comprises fewer than 120,000 clones, 92% of which are singletons, and approximately 1.2% rests with the top ten. The TCR was taken from a human donor in good health. The sample consisted of CD4+ T cells sorted from blood. V is TRBV7-9 and J is TRBJ2-1; a weak D match, TRBD2 (5 bases). The CDR3: CASSRGSGSGNEQFF. The CDR3 DNA sequence: TGTGCCAGCAGCCGGGGTTCGGGGTCAGGCAATGAGCAGTTCTTC.